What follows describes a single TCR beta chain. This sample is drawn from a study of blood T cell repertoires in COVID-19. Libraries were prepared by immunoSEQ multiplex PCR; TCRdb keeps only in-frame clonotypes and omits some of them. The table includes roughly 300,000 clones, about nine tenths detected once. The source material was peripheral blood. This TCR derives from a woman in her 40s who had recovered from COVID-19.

The chain's CDR3 is CASKQGPSYEQYF. The CDR3 DNA is TGTGCCAGCAAACAGGGACCTTCCTACGAGCAGTACTTC. The chain recombines TRBV2 with TRBJ2-7; D is possibly TRBD1 (6 bases). The CDR3 covers 13 residues. V was clipped by 7 bases and J by 1 base, with 11 bases between them. The germline V gene has CDR1 SNHLY and CDR2 FYNNEI.